The text below deals with one TCR beta chain. The antigen it binds to is not known. The record has no base qualities; no much larger clone is one base away. There are 16 amino acids in the CDR3, from cysteine to phenylalanine inclusive. The only DNA kept is the CDR3, 48 bases in frame from the first base. Ends trimmed: V by 6 bases, J by 4 bases; bases unmatched to a gene: 12. CDR1 is given as MNHNY and CDR2 as SVGAGI, both from the germline V gene (reference sequence). TCRbeta CDR3 regions were amplified from genomic DNA by means of the immunoSEQ Assay, a bias-controlled multiplex PCR. The published analysis was carried out like this. Nucleated cell counts per sample were estimated from amplification of reference gene primers within the assay. Sequence reads were collapsed and filtered to measure the absolute abundance of every unique TCRbeta CDR3 rearrangement. For each sample, productive Simpson clonality was calculated by taking the square root of Simpson's diversity index across productive rearrangements. This immuneACCESS table, as held by TCRdb, lists in-frame sequences with V and J called but not all clones. Of the missing ones, under half trace to an unresolved V gene in checked studies; the others have no known cause. V and J calls and clone size are those listed in that table; D and trimming were worked out from the DNA. This sample comprises fewer than 250,000 clones, less than 90% of them detected only once. The leading ten clones occupy roughly a tenth of the sample.

The data belong to a study of blood T cell repertoires in COVID-19 (dated by TCRdb to the early 2020s). Regarding the study in general: Samples from collaborators originated in the United States, Italy and Spain and spanned both the acute and convalescent phases of COVID-19. The material from the prospective study consisted of cDNA or gDNA derived from T cells, B-cell-depleted T cells, or PBMCs. Deeply sampled blood TCRbeta repertoires from subjects exposed to, actively infected with, or recovered from COVID-19 were included in the dataset. The repertoires were made available in a free public database intended to serve as a resource for research on the immune response to SARS-CoV-2. The samples were drawn from two sources: the first 160 participants of the ongoing ImmuneRACE study, and approximately 1,300 subjects contributed by 6 global collaborators. Nearly every sample came with metadata listing a de-identified subject ID, COVID-19 status, age in years and sex. HLA class I and class II types, where available, came from metadata supplied by the sample provider rather than from assay-based typing.

In Seattle, one collaborating source enrolled patients while the infection was active and tracked those patients longitudinally over the course of disease. The collaborating institutions used their own protocols to collect whole blood in K2EDTA tubes. Collaborator samples were shipped for TCRbeta analysis as frozen whole blood, isolated PBMCs, or DNA extracted from either sample type. Overall results and qualifications from the work: The quantity of clinical and demographic metadata differed by source and by participant and was supplied without curation.

Recombination joined TRBV6-6 with TRBJ1-5, with 7 bases in between that match TRBD1. Source material: peripheral blood. This receptor was taken from a woman aged 80 or over with COVID-19, enrolled during active disease. The DNA sequence is TGTGCCAGCAGACAGACAGGGCTAACTGAAAATCAGCCCCAGCATTTT. This gives the protein CASRQTGLTENQPQHF.